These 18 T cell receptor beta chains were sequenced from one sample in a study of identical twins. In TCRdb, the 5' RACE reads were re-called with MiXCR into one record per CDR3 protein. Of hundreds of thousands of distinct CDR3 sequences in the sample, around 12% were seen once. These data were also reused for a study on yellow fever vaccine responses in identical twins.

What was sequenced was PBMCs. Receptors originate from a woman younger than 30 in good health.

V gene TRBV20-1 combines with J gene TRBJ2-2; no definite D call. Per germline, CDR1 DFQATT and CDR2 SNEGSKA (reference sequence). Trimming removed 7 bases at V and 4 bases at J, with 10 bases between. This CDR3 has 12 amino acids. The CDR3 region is CSVGKTTGELFF. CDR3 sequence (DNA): TGCAGTGTAGGCAAAACCACCGGGGAGCTGTTTTTT.

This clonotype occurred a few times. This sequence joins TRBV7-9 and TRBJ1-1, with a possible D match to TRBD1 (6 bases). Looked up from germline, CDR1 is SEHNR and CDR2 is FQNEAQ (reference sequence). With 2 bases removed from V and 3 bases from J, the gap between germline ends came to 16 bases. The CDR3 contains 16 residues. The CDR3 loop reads CASSLSDRMEDTEAFF. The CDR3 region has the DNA TGTGCCAGCAGCTTAAGTGACAGGATGGAGGACACTGAAGCTTTCTTT.

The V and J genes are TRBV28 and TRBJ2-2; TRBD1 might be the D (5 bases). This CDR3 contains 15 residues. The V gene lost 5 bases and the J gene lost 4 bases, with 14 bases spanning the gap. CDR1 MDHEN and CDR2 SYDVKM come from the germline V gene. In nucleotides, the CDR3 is TGTGCCAGCAGTCCCCAGGGTTGGGGCACCGGGGAGCTGTTTTTT. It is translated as CASSPQGWGTGELFF.

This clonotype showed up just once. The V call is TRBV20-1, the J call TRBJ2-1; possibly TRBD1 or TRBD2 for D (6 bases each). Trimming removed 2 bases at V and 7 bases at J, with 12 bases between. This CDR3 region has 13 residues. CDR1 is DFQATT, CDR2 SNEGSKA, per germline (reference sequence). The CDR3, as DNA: TGCAGTGCTAGAAGGGGGGCTCAGAATGAGCAGTTCTTC. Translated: CSARRGAQNEQFF.

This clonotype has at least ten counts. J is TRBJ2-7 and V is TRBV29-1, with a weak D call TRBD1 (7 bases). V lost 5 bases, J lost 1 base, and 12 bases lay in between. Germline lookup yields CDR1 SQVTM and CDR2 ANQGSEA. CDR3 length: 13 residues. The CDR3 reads CSVRSGGSYEQYF. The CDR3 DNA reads TGCAGCGTTCGGTCAGGGGGGTCCTACGAGCAGTACTTC.

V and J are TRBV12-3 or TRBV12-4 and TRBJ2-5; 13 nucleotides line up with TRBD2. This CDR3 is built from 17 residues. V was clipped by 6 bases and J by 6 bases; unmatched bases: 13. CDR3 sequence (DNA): TGTGCCAGCAGCCCACTAGCGGGAGGGCCATTGGGGAAGACCCAGTACTTC. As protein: CASSPLAGGPLGKTQYF.

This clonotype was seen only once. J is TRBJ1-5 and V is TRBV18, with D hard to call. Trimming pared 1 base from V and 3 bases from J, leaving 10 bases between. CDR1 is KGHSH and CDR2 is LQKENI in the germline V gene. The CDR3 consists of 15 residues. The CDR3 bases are TGTGCCAGCTCACCACTGCTGGGCCCCAATCAGCCCCAGCATTTT. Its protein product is CASSPLLGPNQPQHF.

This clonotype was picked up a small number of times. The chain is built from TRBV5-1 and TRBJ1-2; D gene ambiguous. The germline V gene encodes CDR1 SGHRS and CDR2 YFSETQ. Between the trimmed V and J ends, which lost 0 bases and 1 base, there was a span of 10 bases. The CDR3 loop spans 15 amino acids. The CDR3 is CASSLGTEHNYGYTF. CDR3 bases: TGCGCCAGCAGCTTGGGGACGGAACATAACTATGGCTACACCTTC.

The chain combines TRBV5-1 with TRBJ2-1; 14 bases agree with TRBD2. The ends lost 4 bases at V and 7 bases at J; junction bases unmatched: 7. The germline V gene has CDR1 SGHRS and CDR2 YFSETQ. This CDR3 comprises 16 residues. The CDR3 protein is CASSIAGTSGSNEQFF. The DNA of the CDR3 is TGCGCCAGCAGCATAGCCGGGACTAGCGGGAGTAATGAGCAGTTCTTC.

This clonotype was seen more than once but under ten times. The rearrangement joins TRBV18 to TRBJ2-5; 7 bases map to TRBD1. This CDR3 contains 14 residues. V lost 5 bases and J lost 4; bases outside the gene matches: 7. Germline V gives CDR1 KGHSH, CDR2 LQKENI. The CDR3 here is CASSTTGSGETQYF. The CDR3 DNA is TGTGCCAGCTCAACGACAGGGTCCGGAGAGACCCAGTACTTC.

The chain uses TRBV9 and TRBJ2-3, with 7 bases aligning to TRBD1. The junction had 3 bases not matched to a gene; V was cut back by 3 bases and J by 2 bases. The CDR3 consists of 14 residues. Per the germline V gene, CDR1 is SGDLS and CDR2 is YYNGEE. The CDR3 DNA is TGTGCCAGCAGCGGGGGACAGTACACAGATACGCAGTATTTT. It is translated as CASSGGQYTDTQYF.

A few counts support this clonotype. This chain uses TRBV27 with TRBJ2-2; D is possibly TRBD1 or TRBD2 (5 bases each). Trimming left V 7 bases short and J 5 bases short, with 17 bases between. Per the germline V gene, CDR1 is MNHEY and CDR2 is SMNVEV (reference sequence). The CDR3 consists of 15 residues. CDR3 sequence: CASKLGVAATGELFF. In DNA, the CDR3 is TGTGCCAGCAAACTAGGGGTAGCCGCGACCGGGGAGCTGTTTTTT.

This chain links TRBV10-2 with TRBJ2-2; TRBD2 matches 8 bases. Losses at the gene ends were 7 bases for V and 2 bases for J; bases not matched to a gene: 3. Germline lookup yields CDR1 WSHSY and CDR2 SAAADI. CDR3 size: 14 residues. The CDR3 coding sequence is TGCGCCAGCACACTAGCGGCAAACACCGGGGAGCTGTTTTTT. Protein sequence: CASTLAANTGELFF.

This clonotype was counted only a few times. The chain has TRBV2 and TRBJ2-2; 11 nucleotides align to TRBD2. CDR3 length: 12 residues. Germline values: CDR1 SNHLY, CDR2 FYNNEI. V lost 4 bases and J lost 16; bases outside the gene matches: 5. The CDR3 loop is CASSVGLADGFF. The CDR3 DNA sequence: TGTGCCAGCAGTGTGGGACTAGCGGATGGGTTTTTT.

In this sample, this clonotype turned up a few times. The CDR3 DNA is TGCGCCAGCAGCTTGGAGGGGCAGGGAGAGACCCAGTACTTC. Its protein is CASSLEGQGETQYF. The rearrangement links TRBV5-1 to TRBJ2-5, with a possible D match to TRBD1 (5 bases). Trimming took 0 bases from V and 4 from J, leaving 10 bases between them. The CDR3 runs 14 residues. From germline, CDR1 is SGHRS and CDR2 YFSETQ.

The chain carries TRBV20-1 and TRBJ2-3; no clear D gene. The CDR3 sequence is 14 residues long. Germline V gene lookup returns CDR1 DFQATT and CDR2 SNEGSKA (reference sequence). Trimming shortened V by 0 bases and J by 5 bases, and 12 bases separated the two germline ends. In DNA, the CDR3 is TGCAGTGCTAGAGACTGGGCCTTGGTAGATACGCAGTATTTT. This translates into CSARDWALVDTQYF.

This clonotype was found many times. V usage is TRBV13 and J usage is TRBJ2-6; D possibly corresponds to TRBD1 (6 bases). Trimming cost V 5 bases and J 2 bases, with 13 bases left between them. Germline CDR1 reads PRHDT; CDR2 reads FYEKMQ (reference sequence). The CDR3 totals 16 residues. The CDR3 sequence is CASSIRTGTGANVLTF. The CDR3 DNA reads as TGTGCCAGCAGCATAAGAACAGGGACTGGGGCCAACGTCCTGACTTTC.

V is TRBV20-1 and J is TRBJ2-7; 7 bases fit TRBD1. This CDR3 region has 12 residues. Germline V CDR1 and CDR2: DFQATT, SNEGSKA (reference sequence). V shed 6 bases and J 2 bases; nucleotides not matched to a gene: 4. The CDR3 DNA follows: TGCAGTGCCGAGGGACAGACCTACGAGCAGTACGTC. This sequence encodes CSAEGQTYEQYV.